This T cell receptor (beta chain) is from a study of tumor-infiltrating lymphocytes in primary liver carcinoma. Findings and limits, study-wide: The top-250-clone fraction was significantly higher in tumors than in blood (p = 0.039). A fraction of only about 7.5-24% of top clones appeared in all five tumor regions.

Looked up from germline, CDR1 is SGHNT and CDR2 is YYREEE (reference sequence). This CDR3 contains 12 residues. V was cut by 7 bases and J by 8 bases, with 13 bases left in between. Unsorted bulk tissue of about 18-34 mg yielded co-extracted RNA and DNA. The template, roughly 550 ng total RNA, yielded TCR beta cDNA made with a constant-region primer. Generation of the TCR beta libraries relied on three nested multiplex PCR rounds using slightly modified ARM-PCR. PCR rounds one and two used TRBV1-TRBV30 forward primers with a C-beta reverse primer for roughly 9 cycles each. MiXCR, applied by TCRdb to the multiplex PCR reads, yields one record per CDR3 protein. The sample has 45,000 to 55,000 distinct CDR3 sequences, about three quarters seen once. This clonotype has only a few counts. Its antigen is undetermined. This may stem from a read error, because a much larger clone lies one nucleotide away.

This chain uses TRBV5-4 with TRBJ2-1; D remains ambiguous. Sequencing was done on a sample of liver tumor tissue from sampling region 5. Stated subset: tumor region T5, tumor centre. The TCR sequence derives from a man aged 40-49 years with primary liver carcinoma and hepatitis B virus infection. The CDR3, as DNA: TGTGCCAGCGGCGTAGGTTTCGATGAGCAGTTCTTC. Amino acids: CASGVGFDEQFF.